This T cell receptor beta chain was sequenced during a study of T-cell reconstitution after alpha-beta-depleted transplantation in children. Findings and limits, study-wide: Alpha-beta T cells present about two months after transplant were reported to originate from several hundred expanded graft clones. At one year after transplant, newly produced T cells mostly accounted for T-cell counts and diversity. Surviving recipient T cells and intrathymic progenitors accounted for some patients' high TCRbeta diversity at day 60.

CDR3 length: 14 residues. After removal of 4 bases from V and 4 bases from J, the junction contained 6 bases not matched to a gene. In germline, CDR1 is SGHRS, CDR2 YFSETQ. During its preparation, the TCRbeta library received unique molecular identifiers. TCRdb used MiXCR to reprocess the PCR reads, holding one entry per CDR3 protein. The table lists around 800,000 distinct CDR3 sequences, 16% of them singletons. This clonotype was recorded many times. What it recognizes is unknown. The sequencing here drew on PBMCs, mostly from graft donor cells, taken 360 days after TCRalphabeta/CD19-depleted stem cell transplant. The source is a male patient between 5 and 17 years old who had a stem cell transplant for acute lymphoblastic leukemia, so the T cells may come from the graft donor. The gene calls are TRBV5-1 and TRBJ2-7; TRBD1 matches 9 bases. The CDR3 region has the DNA TGCGCCAGCAGCCACACAGGGGGCGGATACGAGCAGTACTTC. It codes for CASSHTGGGYEQYF.